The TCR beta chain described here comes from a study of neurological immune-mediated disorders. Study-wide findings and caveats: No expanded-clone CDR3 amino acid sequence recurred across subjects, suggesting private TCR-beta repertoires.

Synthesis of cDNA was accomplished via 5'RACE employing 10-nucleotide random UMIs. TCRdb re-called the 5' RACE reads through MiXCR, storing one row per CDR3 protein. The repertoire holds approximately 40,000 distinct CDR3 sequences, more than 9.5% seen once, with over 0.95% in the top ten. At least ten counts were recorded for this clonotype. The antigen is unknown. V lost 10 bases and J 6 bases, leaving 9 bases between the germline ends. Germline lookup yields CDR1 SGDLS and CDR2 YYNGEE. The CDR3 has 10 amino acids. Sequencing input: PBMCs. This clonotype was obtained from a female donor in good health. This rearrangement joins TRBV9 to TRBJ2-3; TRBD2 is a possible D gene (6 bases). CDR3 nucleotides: TGTGCCGAGACTAGGGATACGCAGTATTTT. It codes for CAETRDTQYF.